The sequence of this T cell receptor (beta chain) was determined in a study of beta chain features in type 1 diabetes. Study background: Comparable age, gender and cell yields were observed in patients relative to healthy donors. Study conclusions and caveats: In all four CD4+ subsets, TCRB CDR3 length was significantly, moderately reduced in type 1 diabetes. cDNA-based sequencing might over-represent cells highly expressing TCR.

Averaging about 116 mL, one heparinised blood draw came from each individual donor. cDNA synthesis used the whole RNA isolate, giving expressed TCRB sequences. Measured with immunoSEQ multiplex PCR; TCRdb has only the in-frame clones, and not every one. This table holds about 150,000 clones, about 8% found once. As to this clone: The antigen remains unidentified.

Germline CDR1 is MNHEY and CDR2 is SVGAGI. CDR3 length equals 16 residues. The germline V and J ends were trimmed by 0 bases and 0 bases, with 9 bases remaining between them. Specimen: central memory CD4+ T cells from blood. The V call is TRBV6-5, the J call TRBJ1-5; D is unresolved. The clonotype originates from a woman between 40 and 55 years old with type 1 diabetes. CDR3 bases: TGTGCCAGCAGTTACTCCGCGTACCATAGCAATCAGCCCCAGCATTTT. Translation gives CASSYSAYHSNQPQHF.